A selection of T cell receptor beta chains follows, all from one sample in a study of shared clonotypes between healthy human individuals. Using immunoSEQ multiplex PCR, the repertoire was profiled, and TCRdb retains in-frame clones only, with some absent. The sample includes 950,000 to 1,200,000 clones, roughly 77% seen only once; the top ten take almost 0.9%. The material sequenced was memory CD4+ T cells from PBMCs. These receptors were obtained from a man aged 18 to 29 in good health. Some clones in this sample may be carry-over from other donors' samples. CDR3s include the opening cysteine and the closing phenylalanine or tryptophan. Each record gives: J gene, D gene, V gene, CDR3 protein, CDR3 DNA. The D gene is left open where the match is weak.

>TRBJ1-1|-|TRBV19
CASSVIGRPHSEAFF
TGTGCCAGTAGTGTAATCGGGCGGCCGCACTCTGAAGCTTTCTTT
>TRBJ2-7|-|TRBV7-2
CASSLGRLSSYEQYF
TGTGCCAGCAGCTTAGGGAGGCTAAGCTCCTACGAGCAGTACTTC
>TRBJ2-1|TRBD1|TRBV5-1
CASRQGPRNEQFF
TGCGCCAGTCGACAGGGCCCCCGGAATGAGCAGTTCTTC
>TRBJ2-4|-|TRBV2
CASTVEAKNIQYF
TGTGCCAGCACCGTCGAAGCCAAAAACATTCAGTACTTC
>TRBJ2-5|-|TRBV7-9
CASSLGLAQETQYF
TGTGCCAGCAGCTTAGGCCTAGCCCAAGAGACCCAGTACTTC
>TRBJ2-5|-|TRBV6-1
CASSEAWRQGRETQYF
TGTGCCAGCAGTGAAGCGTGGAGGCAGGGCCGGGAGACCCAGTACTTC
>TRBJ2-5|TRBD2|TRBV9
CASSVAGLAGVIETQYF
TGTGCCAGCAGCGTAGCAGGGCTAGCGGGAGTAATCGAGACCCAGTACTTC
>TRBJ2-5|TRBD1|TRBV7-6
CASSYPTGYQETQYF
TGTGCCAGCAGCTACCCGACAGGGTACCAAGAGACCCAGTACTTC
>TRBJ2-7|-|TRBV15
CATSGDGHLYEQYF
TGTGCCACCAGCGGGGATGGACACCTCTACGAGCAGTACTTC
>TRBJ2-2|-|TRBV5-5
CASSLNGITRLGELFF
TGTGCCAGCAGCTTAAACGGGATAACCAGGCTGGGGGAGCTGTTTTTT
>TRBJ2-3|TRBD2|TRBV30
CAWSVLLAGGDTQYF
TGTGCCTGGAGTGTACTACTAGCGGGAGGGGATACGCAGTATTTT
>TRBJ2-1|-|TRBV5-1
CASSLAPRYNEQFF
TGCGCCAGCAGCTTGGCCCCCCGCTACAATGAGCAGTTCTTC
>TRBJ2-7|-|TRBV27
CASSFLSGLSSYEQYF
TGTGCCAGCAGTTTCTTATCCGGCCTGAGCTCCTACGAGCAGTACTTC
>TRBJ2-2|TRBD1|TRBV16
CASSGRQGMDTGELFF
TGTGCCAGCAGCGGGCGACAGGGGATGGACACCGGGGAGCTGTTTTTT